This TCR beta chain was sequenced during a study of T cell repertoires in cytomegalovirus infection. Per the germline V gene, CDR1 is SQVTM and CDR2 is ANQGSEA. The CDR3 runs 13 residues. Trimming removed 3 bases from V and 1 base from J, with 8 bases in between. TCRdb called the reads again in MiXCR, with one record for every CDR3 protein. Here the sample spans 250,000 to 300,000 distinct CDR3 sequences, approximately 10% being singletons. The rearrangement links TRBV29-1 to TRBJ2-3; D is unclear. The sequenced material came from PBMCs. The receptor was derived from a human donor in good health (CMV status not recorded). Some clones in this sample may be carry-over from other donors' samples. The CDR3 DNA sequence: TGCAGCGTTGATCCTCGGGGCACAGATACGCAGTATTTT. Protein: CSVDPRGTDTQYF.